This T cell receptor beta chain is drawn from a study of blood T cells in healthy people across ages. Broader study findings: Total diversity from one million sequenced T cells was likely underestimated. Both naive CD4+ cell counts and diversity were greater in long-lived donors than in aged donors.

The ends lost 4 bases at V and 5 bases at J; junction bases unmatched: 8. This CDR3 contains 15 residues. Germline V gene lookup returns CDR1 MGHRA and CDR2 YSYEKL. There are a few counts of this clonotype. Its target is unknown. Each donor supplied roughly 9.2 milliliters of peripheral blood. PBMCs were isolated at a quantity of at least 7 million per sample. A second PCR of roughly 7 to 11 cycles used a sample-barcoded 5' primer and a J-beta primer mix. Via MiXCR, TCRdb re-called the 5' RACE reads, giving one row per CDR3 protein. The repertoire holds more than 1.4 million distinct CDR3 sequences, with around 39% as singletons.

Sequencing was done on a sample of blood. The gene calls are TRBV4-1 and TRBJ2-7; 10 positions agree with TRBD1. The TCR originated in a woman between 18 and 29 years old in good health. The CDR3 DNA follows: TGCGCCAGCAGCCGGCCCGGGACAGGGGCAAACGAGCAGTACTTC. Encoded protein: CASSRPGTGANEQYF.